This T cell receptor (beta chain) appears in the sequencing data of a study of T cells expressing NK-cell markers. Study in general: Sorted CD3+CD56+NKG2C+, CD3+CD56+NKG2C- and CD3+CD56-NKG2C+ T cells supplied TCR beta repertoires.

This CDR3 is 16 amino acids long. The cDNA for TCR beta came from 5'RACE template switching with UMIs. With the 5' RACE reads reprocessed, TCRdb shows one record per CDR3 protein and no DNA. This table lists 400,000 to 450,000 distinct CDR3 sequences. The sequence came from a woman aged 18 to 75 in good health. Sequencing input: blood T cells: a sorted CD56 or NKG2C T cell subset, CD4+ or CD8+ T cells, or bulk PBMC T cells (not recorded which). This chain links TRBV12-3 or TRBV12-4 with TRBJ2-1; TCRdb selects TRBD2, and the lack of DNA leaves this call unchecked. The CDR3 sequence: CASRTSGGASYNEQFF.